These T cell receptor beta chains were read from a single sample in a study of blood T cell repertoires in COVID-19. The protocol was immunoSEQ multiplex PCR, while the TCRdb copy is restricted to in-frame clones and leaves out a portion. The data show fewer than 350,000 clones, roughly 86% seen once. The specimen sequenced was peripheral blood. These receptor sequences come from a woman aged 45-60 years who had recovered from COVID-19. The CDR3 runs from the conserved cysteine through the conserved F or W. Fields, in order: CDR3 DNA, CDR3 protein, V gene, clone size, D gene, J gene. The D gene is left open where the match is weak. Not every row has a clone size; where given, it reads once, few, many or a size class.

CDR3nt: TGCAGCGTTGACAGGAACTATGGCTACACCTTC
CDR3aa: CSVDRNYGYTF
v_gene: TRBV29-1
abundance: once
d_gene: -
j_gene: TRBJ1-2

CDR3nt: TGTGCCAGTAGTATTTCAGGGGCGTCCGTCTATGGCTACACCTTC
CDR3aa: CASSISGASVYGYTF
v_gene: TRBV19
abundance: -
d_gene: -
j_gene: TRBJ1-2

CDR3nt: TGTGCCAGCAGTTACTCGACCCAGGGCCCCTACGAGCAGTACTTC
CDR3aa: CASSYSTQGPYEQYF
v_gene: TRBV6-5
abundance: -
d_gene: -
j_gene: TRBJ2-7

CDR3nt: TGTGCCAGCAGCTTGGCGGGTACAGGGATCAATCAGCCCCAGCATTTT
CDR3aa: CASSLAGTGINQPQHF
v_gene: TRBV5-6
abundance: once
d_gene: -
j_gene: TRBJ1-5

CDR3nt: TGTGCCAGCAGCCCAGGCCGGACAGTCAAGGAAAAACTGTTTTTT
CDR3aa: CASSPGRTVKEKLFF
v_gene: TRBV7-8
abundance: -
d_gene: -
j_gene: TRBJ1-4

CDR3nt: TGTGCCAGCAGCCGAACGGGAGGGAGCTCCTACAATGAGCAGTTCTTC
CDR3aa: CASSRTGGSSYNEQFF
v_gene: TRBV4-2
abundance: -
d_gene: TRBD2
j_gene: TRBJ2-1

CDR3nt: TGTGCCAGCAGCGGGGAGCGGTACTCCTACAATGAGCAGTTCTTC
CDR3aa: CASSGERYSYNEQFF
v_gene: TRBV5-4
abundance: -
d_gene: -
j_gene: TRBJ2-1

CDR3nt: TGTGCCAGCAGTTACCGCAGGGTCCAAGAGACCCAGTACTTC
CDR3aa: CASSYRRVQETQYF
v_gene: TRBV6-2/TRBV6-3
abundance: -
d_gene: -
j_gene: TRBJ2-5

CDR3nt: TGTGCCAGCATCTCCTTTCAGGGTAGCTCCTACAATGAGCAGTTCTTC
CDR3aa: CASISFQGSSYNEQFF
v_gene: TRBV28
abundance: -
d_gene: -
j_gene: TRBJ2-1

CDR3nt: TGTGCCAGCTCAGACCGTCGGGGGAAAGCCCCTGAAGCTTTCTTT
CDR3aa: CASSDRRGKAPEAFF
v_gene: TRBV21-1
abundance: -
d_gene: -
j_gene: TRBJ1-1

CDR3nt: TGCGCCAGCAGCCAACTTTTAAAGGACCGGGACAAAAACACTGAAGCTTTCTTT
CDR3aa: CASSQLLKDRDKNTEAFF
v_gene: TRBV4-3
abundance: -
d_gene: -
j_gene: TRBJ1-1

CDR3nt: TGTGCCAGCAGCGTCCAGGGGGTATCTGGGGCCAACGTCCTGACTTTC
CDR3aa: CASSVQGVSGANVLTF
v_gene: TRBV9
abundance: once
d_gene: TRBD1
j_gene: TRBJ2-6

CDR3nt: TGTGCCAGCAGCCTCTCTCGGGGGGGAGAGACCCAGTACTTC
CDR3aa: CASSLSRGGETQYF
v_gene: TRBV3-1/TRBV3-2
abundance: -
d_gene: TRBD2
j_gene: TRBJ2-5

CDR3nt: TGTGCCAGCAGCTTAGCTGGCAGCGGGGACAGGGGTGAGCAGTTCTTC
CDR3aa: CASSLAGSGDRGEQFF
v_gene: TRBV11-3
abundance: -
d_gene: TRBD1
j_gene: TRBJ2-1

CDR3nt: TGTGCCAGCAGCTTAGGAGGGACAGGGTGGCCAGATACGCAGTATTTT
CDR3aa: CASSLGGTGWPDTQYF
v_gene: TRBV11-2
abundance: -
d_gene: TRBD1
j_gene: TRBJ2-3

CDR3nt: TGTGCCAGCAGTTTGTTTCAGGGGTCCTACAATGAGCAGTTCTTC
CDR3aa: CASSLFQGSYNEQFF
v_gene: TRBV27
abundance: -
d_gene: -
j_gene: TRBJ2-1

CDR3nt: TGTGCCAGCAGTAGAGGGACAGGGATAACCCAGTACTTC
CDR3aa: CASSRGTGITQYF
v_gene: TRBV6-5
abundance: -
d_gene: TRBD1
j_gene: TRBJ2-5

CDR3nt: TGCGCCAGCAGCCAAGGGCGGGGGGCCCCGACAGATACGCAGTATTTT
CDR3aa: CASSQGRGAPTDTQYF
v_gene: TRBV4-1
abundance: -
d_gene: TRBD2
j_gene: TRBJ2-3

CDR3nt: TGTGCCAGCAGCTTAGATTTTTTATACACCGGGGAGCTGTTTTTT
CDR3aa: CASSLDFLYTGELFF
v_gene: TRBV13
abundance: -
d_gene: -
j_gene: TRBJ2-2

CDR3nt: TGCGCCAGCAGCCCGGGGACAGGGGGAAGTTTATTGAGTGGCTACACCTTC
CDR3aa: CASSPGTGGSLLSGYTF
v_gene: TRBV4-3
abundance: -
d_gene: TRBD1
j_gene: TRBJ1-2

CDR3nt: TGCAGTGCTAGTTCCGGGACTAGCTACAATGAGCAGTTCTTC
CDR3aa: CSASSGTSYNEQFF
v_gene: TRBV20-1
abundance: once
d_gene: TRBD2
j_gene: TRBJ2-1

CDR3nt: TGTGCCAGTAGTCGACAGGGGGTTTACAATGAGCAGTTCTTC
CDR3aa: CASSRQGVYNEQFF
v_gene: TRBV19
abundance: once
d_gene: TRBD1
j_gene: TRBJ2-1

CDR3nt: TGTGCCAGCAGCCTCCAAACAGGGCGGGTTGATGAAGCTTTCTTT
CDR3aa: CASSLQTGRVDEAFF
v_gene: TRBV7-2
abundance: -
d_gene: -
j_gene: TRBJ1-1

CDR3nt: TGTGCCTGGAGACGGGGGAGCACAGATACGCAGTATTTT
CDR3aa: CAWRRGSTDTQYF
v_gene: TRBV30
abundance: -
d_gene: -
j_gene: TRBJ2-3

CDR3nt: TGCAGCGTTGAAGCGGGCAGGGCCCAGTACTTC
CDR3aa: CSVEAGRAQYF
v_gene: TRBV29-1
abundance: -
d_gene: -
j_gene: TRBJ2-5

CDR3nt: TGTGCCACCAGTGACCGGAGGACAGGCGGCTACACCTTC
CDR3aa: CATSDRRTGGYTF
v_gene: TRBV24-1
abundance: -
d_gene: TRBD1
j_gene: TRBJ1-2

CDR3nt: TGTGCCAGCAGTGATCTTGGTGGCAGGGGGAGAGAGACCCAGTACTTC
CDR3aa: CASSDLGGRGRETQYF
v_gene: TRBV6-1
abundance: -
d_gene: TRBD1
j_gene: TRBJ2-5

CDR3nt: TGTGCCAGCAGTTTAGCGGGCCGGACCTACGAGCAGTACTTC
CDR3aa: CASSLAGRTYEQYF
v_gene: TRBV27
abundance: -
d_gene: -
j_gene: TRBJ2-7

CDR3nt: TGTGCCAGCAGCTTAGACCCGGGAGCCTACGAGCAGTACTTC
CDR3aa: CASSLDPGAYEQYF
v_gene: TRBV7-2
abundance: -
d_gene: -
j_gene: TRBJ2-7

CDR3nt: TGTGCCAGCAGCTCCCCGGGGACAGGAACAGATACGCAGTATTTT
CDR3aa: CASSSPGTGTDTQYF
v_gene: TRBV11-2
abundance: -
d_gene: TRBD1
j_gene: TRBJ2-3

CDR3nt: TGTGCCTGGAGTGTAGGAGGGTCGGGCGGAAACACCATATATTTT
CDR3aa: CAWSVGGSGGNTIYF
v_gene: TRBV30
abundance: -
d_gene: -
j_gene: TRBJ1-3